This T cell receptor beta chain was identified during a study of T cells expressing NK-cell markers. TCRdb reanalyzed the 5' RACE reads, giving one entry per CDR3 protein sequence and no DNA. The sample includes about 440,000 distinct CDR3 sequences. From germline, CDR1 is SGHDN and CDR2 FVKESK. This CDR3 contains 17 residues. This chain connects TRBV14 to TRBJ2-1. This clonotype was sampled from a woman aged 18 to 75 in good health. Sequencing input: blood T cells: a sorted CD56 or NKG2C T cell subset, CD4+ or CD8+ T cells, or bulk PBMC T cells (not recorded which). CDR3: CASSQDKQPLNYNEQFF.